What follows is one T cell receptor beta chain and its context. These data originate in a study of blood T cell repertoires in COVID-19. Study details: Collection of acute and convalescent COVID-19 samples took place in the United States, Italy and Spain.

During active infection, Seattle patients enrolled and were then monitored through disease. Method: immunoSEQ multiplex PCR; TCRdb's copy keeps in-frame clones and lacks some. The sample includes roughly 380,000 clones, around nine tenths of them seen just once. The germline CDR1 and CDR2 sequences are KGHSH and LQKENI. The ends lost 6 bases at V and 1 base at J; junction bases unmatched: 8. The CDR3 runs 16 residues. This rearrangement joins TRBV18 to TRBJ1-1; 10 positions agree with TRBD1. The source is a woman aged 40 to 49 with COVID-19, enrolled during active disease. The sample consisted of peripheral blood. In DNA, the CDR3 is TGTGCCAGCTCTGGAGACAGGGGGCGAAGGAACACTGAAGCTTTCTTT. Its protein is CASSGDRGRRNTEAFF.